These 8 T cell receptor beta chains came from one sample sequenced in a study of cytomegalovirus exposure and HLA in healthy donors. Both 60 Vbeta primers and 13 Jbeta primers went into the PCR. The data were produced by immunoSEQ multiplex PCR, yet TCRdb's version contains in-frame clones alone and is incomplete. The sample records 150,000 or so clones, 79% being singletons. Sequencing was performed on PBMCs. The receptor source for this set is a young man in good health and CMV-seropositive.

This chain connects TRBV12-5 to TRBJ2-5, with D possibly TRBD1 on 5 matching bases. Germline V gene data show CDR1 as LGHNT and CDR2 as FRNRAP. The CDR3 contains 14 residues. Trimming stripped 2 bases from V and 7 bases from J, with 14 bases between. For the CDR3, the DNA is TGTGCTAGTGGTTTGCTGAGTAGCCAGGGGACCCAGTACTTC. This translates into CASGLLSSQGTQYF.

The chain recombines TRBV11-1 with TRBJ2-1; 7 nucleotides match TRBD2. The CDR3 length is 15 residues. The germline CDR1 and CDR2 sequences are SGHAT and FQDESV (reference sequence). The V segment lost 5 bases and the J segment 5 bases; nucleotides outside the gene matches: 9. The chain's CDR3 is CASSPRTRVDNEQFF. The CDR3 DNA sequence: TGTGCCAGCAGCCCTCGGACTAGGGTTGACAATGAGCAGTTCTTC. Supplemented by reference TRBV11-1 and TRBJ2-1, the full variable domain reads EAEVAQSPRYKITEKSQAVAFWCDPISGHATLYWYRQILGQGPELLVQFQDESVVDDSQLPKDRFSAERLKGVDSTLKIQPAELGDSAMYLCASSPRTRVDNEQFFGPGTRLTVL.

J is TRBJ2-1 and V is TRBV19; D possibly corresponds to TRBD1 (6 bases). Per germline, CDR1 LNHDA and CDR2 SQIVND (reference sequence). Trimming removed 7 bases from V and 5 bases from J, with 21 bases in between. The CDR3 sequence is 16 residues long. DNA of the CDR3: TGTGCCAGTAACCATCCAACGACAGGCGTCGACAATGAGCAGTTCTTC. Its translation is CASNHPTTGVDNEQFF.

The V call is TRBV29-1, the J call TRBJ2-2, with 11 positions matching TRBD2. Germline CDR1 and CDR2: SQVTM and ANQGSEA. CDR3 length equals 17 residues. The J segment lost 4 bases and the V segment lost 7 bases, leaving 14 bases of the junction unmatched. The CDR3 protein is CSGYGLAGGPVTGELFF. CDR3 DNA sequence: TGCAGCGGGTATGGGTTAGCGGGGGGGCCGGTCACCGGGGAGCTGTTTTTT.

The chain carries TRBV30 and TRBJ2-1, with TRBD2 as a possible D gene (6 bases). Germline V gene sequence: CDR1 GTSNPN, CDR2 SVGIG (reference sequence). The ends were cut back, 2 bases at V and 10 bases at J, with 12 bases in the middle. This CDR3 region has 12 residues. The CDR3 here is CAWSTSLREQFF. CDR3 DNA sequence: TGTGCCTGGAGTACTAGCCTCAGGGAGCAGTTCTTC.

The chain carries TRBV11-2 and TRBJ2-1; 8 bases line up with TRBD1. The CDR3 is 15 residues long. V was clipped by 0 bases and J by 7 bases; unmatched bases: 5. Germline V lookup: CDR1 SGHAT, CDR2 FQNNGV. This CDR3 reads CASSLDRGPWNEQFF. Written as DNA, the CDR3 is TGTGCCAGCAGCTTAGACAGGGGGCCATGGAATGAGCAGTTCTTC.

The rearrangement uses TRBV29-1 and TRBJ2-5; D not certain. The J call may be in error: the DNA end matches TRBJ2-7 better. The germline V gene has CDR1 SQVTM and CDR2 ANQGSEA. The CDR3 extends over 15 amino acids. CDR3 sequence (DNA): TGCAGCGTTCGTCTGCCGATTCCAAATTCCTACGAGCAGTACTTC. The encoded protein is CSVRLPIPNSYEQYF.

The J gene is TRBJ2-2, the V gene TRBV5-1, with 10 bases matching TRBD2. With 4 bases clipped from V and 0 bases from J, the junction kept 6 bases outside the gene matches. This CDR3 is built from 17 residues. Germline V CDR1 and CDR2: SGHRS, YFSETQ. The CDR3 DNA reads TGCGCCAGCAGCCCCCTAGCGGGGGAGACGAACACCGGGGAGCTGTTTTTT. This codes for CASSPLAGETNTGELFF.